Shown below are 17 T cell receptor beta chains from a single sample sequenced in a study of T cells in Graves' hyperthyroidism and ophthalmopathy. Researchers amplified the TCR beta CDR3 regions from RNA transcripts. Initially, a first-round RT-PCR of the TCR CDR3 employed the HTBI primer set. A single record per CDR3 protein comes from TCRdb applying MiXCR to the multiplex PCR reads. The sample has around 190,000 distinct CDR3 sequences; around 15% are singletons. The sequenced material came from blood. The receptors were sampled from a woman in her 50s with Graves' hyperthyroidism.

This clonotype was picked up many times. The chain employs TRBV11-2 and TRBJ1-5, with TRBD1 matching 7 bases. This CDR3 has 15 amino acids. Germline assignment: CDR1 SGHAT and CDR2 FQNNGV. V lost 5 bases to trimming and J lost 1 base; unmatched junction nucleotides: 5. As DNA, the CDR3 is TGTGCCAGCAGCCCCGGGACAGCCAGCAATCAGCCCCAGCATTTT. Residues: CASSPGTASNQPQHF.

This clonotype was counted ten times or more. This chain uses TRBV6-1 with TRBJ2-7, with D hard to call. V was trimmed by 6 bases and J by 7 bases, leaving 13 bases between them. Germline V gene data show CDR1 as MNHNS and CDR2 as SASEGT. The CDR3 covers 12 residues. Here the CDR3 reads CASSPQLGEQYF. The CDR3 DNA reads TGTGCCAGCAGCCCTCAATTGGGGGAGCAGTACTTC.

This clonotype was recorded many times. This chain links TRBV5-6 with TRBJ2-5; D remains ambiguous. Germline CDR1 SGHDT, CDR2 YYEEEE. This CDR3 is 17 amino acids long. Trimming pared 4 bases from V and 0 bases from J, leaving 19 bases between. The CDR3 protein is CASSPAVPADYQETQYF. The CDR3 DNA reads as TGTGCCAGCAGCCCAGCAGTTCCAGCAGATTACCAAGAGACCCAGTACTTC.

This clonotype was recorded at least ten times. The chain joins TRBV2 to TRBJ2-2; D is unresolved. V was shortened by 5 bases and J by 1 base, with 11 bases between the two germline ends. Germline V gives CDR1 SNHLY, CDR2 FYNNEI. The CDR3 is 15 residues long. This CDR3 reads CASSPDRMNTGELFF. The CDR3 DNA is TGTGCCAGCAGTCCGGACCGGATGAACACCGGGGAGCTGTTTTTT.

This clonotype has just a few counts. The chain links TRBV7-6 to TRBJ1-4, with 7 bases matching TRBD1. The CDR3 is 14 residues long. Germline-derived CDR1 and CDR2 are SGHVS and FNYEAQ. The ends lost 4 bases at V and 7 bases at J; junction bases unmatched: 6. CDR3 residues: CASSSTGTAEKLFF. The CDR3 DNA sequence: TGTGCCAGCAGCTCGACCGGGACAGCTGAAAAACTGTTTTTT.

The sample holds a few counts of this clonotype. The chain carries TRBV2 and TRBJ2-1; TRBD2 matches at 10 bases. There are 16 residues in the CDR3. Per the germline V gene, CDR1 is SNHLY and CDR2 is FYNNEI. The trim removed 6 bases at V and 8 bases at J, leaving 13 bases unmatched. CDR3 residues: CASRDTLAGAWHEQFF. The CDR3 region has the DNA TGTGCCAGCAGAGACACGCTAGCGGGAGCCTGGCATGAGCAGTTCTTC.

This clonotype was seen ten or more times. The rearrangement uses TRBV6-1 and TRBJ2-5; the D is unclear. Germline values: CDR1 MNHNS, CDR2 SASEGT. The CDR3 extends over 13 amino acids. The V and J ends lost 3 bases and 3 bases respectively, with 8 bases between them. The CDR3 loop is CASSDLGKETQYF. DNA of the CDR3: TGTGCCAGCAGTGACCTGGGTAAAGAGACCCAGTACTTC.

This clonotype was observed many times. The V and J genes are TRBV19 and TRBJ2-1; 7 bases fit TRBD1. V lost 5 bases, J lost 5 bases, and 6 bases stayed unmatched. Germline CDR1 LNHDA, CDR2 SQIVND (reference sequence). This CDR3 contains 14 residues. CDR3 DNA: TGTGCCAGTAGTCCGGGGACAGTGGACAATGAGCAGTTCTTC. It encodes CASSPGTVDNEQFF.

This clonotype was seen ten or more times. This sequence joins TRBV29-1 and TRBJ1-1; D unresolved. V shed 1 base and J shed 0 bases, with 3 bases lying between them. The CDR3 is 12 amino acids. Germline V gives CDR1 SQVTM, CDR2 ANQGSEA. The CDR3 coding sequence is TGCAGCGTTGAAGTATTGAACACTGAAGCTTTCTTT. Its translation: CSVEVLNTEAFF.

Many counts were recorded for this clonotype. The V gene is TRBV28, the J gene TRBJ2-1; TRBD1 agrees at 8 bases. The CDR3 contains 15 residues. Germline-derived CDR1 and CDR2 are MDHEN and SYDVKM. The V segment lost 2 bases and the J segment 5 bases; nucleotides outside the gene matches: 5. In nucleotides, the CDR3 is TGTGCCAGCAGTTTACAGGGGGCGGGTAACAATGAGCAGTTCTTC. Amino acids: CASSLQGAGNNEQFF.

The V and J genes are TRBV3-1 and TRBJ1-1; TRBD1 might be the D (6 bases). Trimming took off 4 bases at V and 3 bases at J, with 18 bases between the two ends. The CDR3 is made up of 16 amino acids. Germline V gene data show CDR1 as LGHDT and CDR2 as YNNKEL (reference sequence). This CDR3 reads CASSPSSYREDTEAFF. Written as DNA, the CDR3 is TGTGCCAGCAGCCCTTCATCCTACAGGGAGGACACTGAAGCTTTCTTT.

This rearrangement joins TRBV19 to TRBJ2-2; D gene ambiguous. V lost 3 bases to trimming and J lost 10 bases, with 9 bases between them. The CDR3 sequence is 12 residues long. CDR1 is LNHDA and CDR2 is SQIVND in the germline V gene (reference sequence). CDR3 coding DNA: TGTGCCAGTAGTATCATTTATGAGGAGCTGTTTTTT. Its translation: CASSIIYEELFF.

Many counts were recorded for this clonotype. CDR3 DNA sequence: TGTGCCAGCAGGAGGGCAGAGCTTAATGAAAAACTGTTTTTT. This encodes CASRRAELNEKLFF. The V call is TRBV6-1, the J call TRBJ1-4, with D uncertain. The CDR3 loop spans 14 amino acids. The V end lost 6 bases, the J end lost 4 bases, and 12 bases lay between the germline ends. CDR1 is MNHNS, CDR2 SASEGT, per germline.

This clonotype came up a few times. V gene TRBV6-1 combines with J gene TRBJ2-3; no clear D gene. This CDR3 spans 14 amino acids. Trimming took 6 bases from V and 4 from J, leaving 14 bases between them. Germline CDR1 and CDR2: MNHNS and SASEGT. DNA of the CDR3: TGTGCCAGCAGCCGCTCGTTAAGTCCAGATACGCAGTATTTT. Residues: CASSRSLSPDTQYF.

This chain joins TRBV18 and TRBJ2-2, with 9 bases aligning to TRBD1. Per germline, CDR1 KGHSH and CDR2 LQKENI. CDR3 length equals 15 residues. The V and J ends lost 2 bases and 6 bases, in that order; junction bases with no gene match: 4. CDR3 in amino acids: CASSPMNRGPGELFF. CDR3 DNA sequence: TGTGCCAGCTCACCAATGAACAGGGGGCCCGGGGAGCTGTTTTTT. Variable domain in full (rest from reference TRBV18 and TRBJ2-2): NAGVMQNPRHLVRRRGQEARLRCSPMKGHSHVYWYRQLPEEGLKFMVYLQKENIIDESGMPKERFSAEFPKEGPSILRIQQVVRGDSAAYFCASSPMNRGPGELFFGEGSRLTVL.

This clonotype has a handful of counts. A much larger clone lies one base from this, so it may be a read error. DNA for the CDR3: TGTGCCAGCAGGTTAGGGATAGCCAGAAACATTCAGTACTTC. The encoded protein is CASRLGIARNIQYF. The chain has TRBV2 and TRBJ2-4; no firm D call. The germline V gene encodes CDR1 SNHLY and CDR2 FYNNEI. The CDR3 runs to 14 residues.

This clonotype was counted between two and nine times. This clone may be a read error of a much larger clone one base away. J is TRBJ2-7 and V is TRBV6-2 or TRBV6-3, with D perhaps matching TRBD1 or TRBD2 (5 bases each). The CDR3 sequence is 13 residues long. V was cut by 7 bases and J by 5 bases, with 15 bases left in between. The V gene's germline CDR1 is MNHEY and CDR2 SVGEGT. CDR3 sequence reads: CASMRGALHEQYF. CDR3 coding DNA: TGTGCCAGCATGAGAGGGGCCCTCCACGAGCAGTACTTC.